This T cell receptor (beta chain) was identified in a study of T-cell reconstitution after alpha-beta-depleted transplantation in children. The germline V gene has CDR1 DFQATT and CDR2 SNEGSKA (reference sequence). V was clipped by 5 bases and J by 5 bases, with 13 bases between them. This CDR3 region has 13 residues. Unique molecular identifiers were used in preparing the TCRbeta library. TCRdb redid the calling of the PCR reads with MiXCR, one entry per CDR3 protein. The table has hundreds of thousands of distinct CDR3 sequences, around a sixth seen once. This clonotype was counted only a few times.

This specimen consisted of PBMCs from the stem cell graft donor, obtained from the stem cell graft. The chain uses TRBV20-1 and TRBJ2-1, with no clear D. The receptor comes from a human donor who donated a stem cell graft to a child with acute myeloid leukemia. The CDR3 protein is CSARPLTNNEQFF. The CDR3 DNA sequence: TGCAGTGCTCGTCCTCTTACTAACAATGAGCAGTTCTTC.